This T cell receptor beta chain was sequenced during a study of siplizumab effects on memory and regulatory T cells. Study-wide results and caveats: A minor fraction of alloreactive clones, and no more, mapped to unstimulated subsets.

The sample holds one count of this clone. The antigen is undetermined. TCRdb's table, derived via immunoSEQ multiplex PCR, lists solely in-frame clones and lacks some. Of some 100,000 clones listed, about 94% were seen once; the top ten hold roughly 1.3%. Trimming shortened V by 6 bases and J by 2 bases, and 14 bases separated the two germline ends. Germline V gene sequence: CDR1 ENHRY, CDR2 SYGVKD. The length of the CDR3 is 14 residues. The clonotype was recovered from a human donor in good health. The rearrangement joins TRBV10-3 to TRBJ2-7; D gene ambiguous. The specimen was non-Treg CD4+ T cells sorted from blood. CDR3 sequence reads: CAIRGSGRTYEQYF. In nucleotides, the CDR3 is TGTGCCATCAGGGGTTCGGGTAGGACCTACGAGCAGTACTTC.